This passage covers 29 T cell receptor beta chains from one sample sequenced in a study of blood T cells in healthy people across ages. Through a sample-barcoded 5' primer and a J-beta primer mix, a second PCR was run for roughly 6 to 11 cycles. TCRdb used MiXCR to reprocess the 5' RACE reads, holding one entry per CDR3 protein. The data hold under 750,000 distinct CDR3 sequences, with more than 45% observed a single time. The specimen sequenced was blood. These receptors were taken from a man older than 75 in good health.

This clonotype was picked up a small number of times. The V call is TRBV7-9, the J call TRBJ2-5, with D unresolved. V was clipped by 6 bases and J by 5 bases, with 13 bases between them. There are 13 residues in the CDR3. The germline CDR1 and CDR2 sequences are SEHNR and FQNEAQ (reference sequence). Here the CDR3 DNA reads TGTGCCAGCAGAAGAACTCAAGCGGAGACCCAGTACTTC. Residues: CASRRTQAETQYF.

In DNA, the CDR3 is TGTGCCAGTAGCCGGGACAGGCCGGTGAACACCGGGGAGCTGTTTTTT. Its protein is CASSRDRPVNTGELFF. The genes are TRBV19 and TRBJ2-2; 8 bases align to TRBD1. The ends lost 6 bases at V and 1 base at J; junction bases unmatched: 7. This CDR3 region has 16 residues. Looked up from germline, CDR1 is LNHDA and CDR2 is SQIVND (reference sequence).

The rearrangement joins TRBV25-1 to TRBJ2-5; D is unresolved. Germline V gene lookup returns CDR1 MGHDK and CDR2 SYGVNS. V shed 3 bases and J shed 11 bases, with 16 bases lying between them. CDR3 size: 13 residues. The CDR3: CASSEFGTYGQYF. DNA of the CDR3: TGTGCCAGCAGTGAGTTTGGAACCTACGGGCAGTACTTC.

There are a few counts of this clonotype. V gene TRBV3-1 combines with J gene TRBJ2-1; 14 bases align to TRBD2. Germline assignment: CDR1 LGHDT and CDR2 YNNKEL (reference sequence). Trimming at V came to 4 bases and at J to 9 bases, leaving 5 bases not matched to a gene. The CDR3 is 15 residues long. The chain's CDR3 is CASSPETSGRAEQFF. In DNA form, the CDR3 reads TGTGCCAGCAGCCCAGAGACTAGCGGGAGGGCTGAGCAGTTCTTC.

The V call is TRBV29-1, the J call TRBJ2-7, with TRBD2 matching 8 bases. The germline V gene encodes CDR1 SQVTM and CDR2 ANQGSEA. The V gene end was trimmed by 3 bases and the J gene end by 4 bases; junction bases not matched to a gene: 14. The CDR3 is 16 residues long. In nucleotides, the CDR3 is TGCAGCGTTGAGGTCCCCGGCGGGGGGAAGGAGTACGAGCAGTACTTC. This codes for CSVEVPGGGKEYEQYF.

This clonotype appeared a few times. The J gene is TRBJ2-7, the V gene TRBV5-1; the match to TRBD1 covers 7 bases. The CDR3 is made up of 15 amino acids. From germline, CDR1 is SGHRS and CDR2 YFSETQ. Trimming removed 0 bases from V and 2 bases from J; junction bases left unmatched: 5. The CDR3 region has the DNA TGCGCCAGCAGCTTGGATGGGACAGATCCCTACGAGCAGTACTTC. It is translated as CASSLDGTDPYEQYF. The full variable domain, with the rest looked up from reference TRBV5-1 and TRBJ2-7, is KAGVTQTPRYLIKTRGQQVTLSCSPISGHRSVSWYQQTPGQGLQFLFEYFSETQRNKGNFPGRFSGRQFSNSRSEMNVSTLELGDSALYLCASSLDGTDPYEQYFGPGTRLTVT.

This clonotype was recorded a few times. This chain links TRBV29-1 with TRBJ2-5; 8 nucleotides align to TRBD2. With 7 bases clipped from V and 6 bases from J, the junction kept 4 bases outside the gene matches. The CDR3 totals 11 residues. CDR1 and CDR2 from the germline V gene are SQVTM and ANQGSEA. CDR3 region: CSAGGSQTQYF. The CDR3 DNA reads as TGCAGCGCGGGAGGGAGCCAGACCCAGTACTTC.

A few counts support this clonotype. The rearrangement links TRBV6-5 to TRBJ2-5; the D call may be TRBD1 or TRBD2 (5 bases each). The CDR3 covers 16 residues. The germline V and J ends were trimmed by 5 bases and 0 bases, with 16 bases remaining between them. Germline V gives CDR1 MNHEY, CDR2 SVGAGI. CDR3 in DNA: TGTGCCAGCAGTCGAGCCGGGACCATCAACCAAGAGACCCAGTACTTC. It encodes CASSRAGTINQETQYF.

The chain employs TRBV12-3 or TRBV12-4 and TRBJ1-4; 9 bases fit TRBD1. The length of the CDR3 is 15 residues. J gave up 7 bases and V 6 bases, and 9 bases lay outside the gene matches. Written as DNA, the CDR3 is TGTGCCAGCAGGCTGGGGGACAGGGAGGCTGAAAAACTGTTTTTT. Translated: CASRLGDREAEKLFF.

The chain couples TRBV12-3 or TRBV12-4 to TRBJ1-5, with TRBD1 matching over 10 bases. The V segment lost 3 bases and the J segment 4 bases; nucleotides outside the gene matches: 6. The CDR3 totals 16 residues. CDR3 region: CASSLGPGQGNQPQHF. In nucleotides, the CDR3 is TGTGCCAGCAGTTTGGGACCGGGACAGGGGAATCAGCCCCAGCATTTT.

This chain joins TRBV27 and TRBJ1-1; D is possibly TRBD1 (6 bases). Trimming stripped 5 bases from V and 7 bases from J, with 17 bases between. CDR3 size: 14 residues. Germline assignment: CDR1 MNHEY and CDR2 SMNVEV (reference sequence). The DNA for the CDR3 is TGTGCCAGCAGTCTGGGACAACTCTTGGGTGAAGCTTTCTTT. Protein product: CASSLGQLLGEAFF.

The V gene is TRBV12-3 or TRBV12-4, the J gene TRBJ2-1, with 11 bases fitting TRBD2. V gave up 7 bases and J gave up 4 bases; unmatched junction bases: 3. This CDR3 is 14 amino acids long. The CDR3 DNA reads as TGTGCCAGCACCCGACTAGCGGGATACAATGAGCAGTTCTTC. This codes for CASTRLAGYNEQFF.

This clonotype was seen a handful of times. The V call is TRBV28, the J call TRBJ1-2; D is unclear. V gave up 5 bases and J gave up 8 bases, with 12 bases separating them. Germline V CDR1 and CDR2: MDHEN, SYDVKM. The CDR3 is 12 residues long. CDR3 amino acids: CASSALSRGYTF. CDR3 DNA sequence: TGTGCCAGCAGTGCACTGAGCCGAGGCTACACCTTC.

V usage is TRBV6-2 or TRBV6-3 and J usage is TRBJ1-1; TRBD1 is a possible D gene (6 bases). From germline, CDR1 is MNHEY and CDR2 SVGEGT. Trimming stripped 6 bases from V and 4 bases from J, with 18 bases between. The CDR3 spans 15 residues. The DNA for the CDR3 is TGTGCCAGCAGCCCCCTCCTATACAGGGCCACTGAAGCTTTCTTT. It yields the protein CASSPLLYRATEAFF.

The J gene is TRBJ2-7, the V gene TRBV14; D perhaps matches TRBD2 (6 bases). Germline CDR1 is SGHDN and CDR2 is FVKESK. V was pared by 0 bases and J by 10 bases, with 16 bases between. This CDR3 is 14 amino acids long. The CDR3 coding sequence is TGTGCCAGCAGCCAAGAATTGATGCGGGACCGTCAGTACTTC. Its protein is CASSQELMRDRQYF.

This rearrangement joins TRBV2 to TRBJ1-1; perhaps TRBD1 as D (5 bases). This CDR3 region has 12 residues. V was clipped by 8 bases and J by 4 bases, with 11 bases between them. Germline values: CDR1 SNHLY, CDR2 FYNNEI. The CDR3 here is CASLQDSTEAFF. The DNA of the CDR3 is TGTGCCAGCCTACAGGATAGCACTGAAGCTTTCTTT.

Only a few counts were recorded for this clonotype. The J gene is TRBJ2-4, the V gene TRBV5-1, with TRBD1 matching over 7 bases. This CDR3 is 19 amino acids long. V shed 1 base, J shed 0 bases, and the junction held 13 bases outside the gene matches. The germline V gene has CDR1 SGHRS and CDR2 YFSETQ. The CDR3 sequence is CASSLTLSRGTVAKNIQYF. The CDR3 region has the DNA TGCGCCAGCAGCTTGACCTTGTCGAGGGGGACAGTAGCCAAAAACATTCAGTACTTC.

The gene calls are TRBV30 and TRBJ2-5, with D perhaps TRBD1 (6 bases). Trimming shortened V by 3 bases and J by 3 bases, and 17 bases separated the two germline ends. Germline CDR1 reads GTSNPN; CDR2 reads SVGIG (reference sequence). The CDR3 is 15 residues long. CDR3 residues: CAWSMYRTVKETQYF. CDR3 in DNA: TGTGCCTGGAGCATGTACCGGACAGTGAAAGAGACCCAGTACTTC.

The chain uses TRBV12-3 or TRBV12-4 and TRBJ1-3; TRBD1 might be the D (5 bases). Trimming shortened V by 2 bases and J by 2 bases, and 10 bases separated the two germline ends. CDR3 size: 15 residues. The chain's CDR3 is CASSLIGGAGNTIYF. In DNA, the CDR3 is TGTGCCAGCAGTTTAATCGGGGGGGCTGGAAACACCATATATTTT.

This clonotype was seen only once. The V and J genes are TRBV9 and TRBJ2-5; weak D call: TRBD2 (5 bases). The V gene's germline CDR1 is SGDLS and CDR2 YYNGEE. Trimming cost V 0 bases and J 11 bases, with 11 bases left between them. The CDR3 has 12 residues. The CDR3 nucleotides read TGTGCCAGCAGCGTAGTTGCGGGTGAGCAGTACTTC. Translation: CASSVVAGEQYF.

The V gene is TRBV20-1, the J gene TRBJ2-5; 9 positions match TRBD1. Germline V gives CDR1 DFQATT, CDR2 SNEGSKA (reference sequence). This CDR3 has 15 residues. The ends lost 0 bases at V and 2 bases at J; junction bases unmatched: 4. The CDR3 DNA follows: TGCAGTGCTAGAGATCTACAGGGGGCACAAGAGACCCAGTACTTC. Amino acid sequence: CSARDLQGAQETQYF.

DNA for the CDR3: TGCAGTGCTAGAGGAGAGAGCGGCACAGATACGCAGTATTTT. It specifies CSARGESGTDTQYF. The chain joins TRBV20-1 to TRBJ2-3, with D unresolved. The V gene's germline CDR1 is DFQATT and CDR2 SNEGSKA (reference sequence). This CDR3 region has 14 residues. The germline V and J ends were trimmed by 1 base and 1 base, with 9 bases remaining between them.

The rearrangement uses TRBV20-1 and TRBJ2-7; D is possibly TRBD2 (6 bases). Per the germline V gene, CDR1 is DFQATT and CDR2 is SNEGSKA (reference sequence). The CDR3 is 13 amino acids. Trimming shortened V by 2 bases and J by 2 bases, and 10 bases separated the two germline ends. As DNA, the CDR3 is TGCAGTGCTAGACCGGCGGGGACCTACGAGCAGTACTTC. Translated: CSARPAGTYEQYF.

This clonotype was seen more than once but under ten times. This chain links TRBV10-3 with TRBJ2-7; 8 positions match TRBD2. The junction had 11 bases not matched to a gene; V was cut back by 7 bases and J by 6 bases. This CDR3 is built from 14 residues. Germline V gives CDR1 ENHRY, CDR2 SYGVKD. As DNA, the CDR3 is TGTGCCATCAAGGAGCGGGAGCAATCGGGCGAGCAGTACTTC. Translating it yields CAIKEREQSGEQYF.

This sequence joins TRBV14 and TRBJ2-5, with TRBD1 matching 7 bases. CDR3 size: 14 residues. Looked up from germline, CDR1 is SGHDN and CDR2 is FVKESK. V lost 5 bases to trimming and J lost 5 bases; unmatched junction nucleotides: 8. The CDR3 loop reads CASSTWDSRETQYF. The CDR3 DNA is TGTGCCAGCAGCACCTGGGACAGTAGGGAGACCCAGTACTTC. The variable domain in full, with the rest retrieved from reference TRBV14 and TRBJ2-5, is EAGVTQFPSHSVIEKGQTVTLRCDPISGHDNLYWYRRVMGKEIKFLLHFVKESKQDESGMPNNRFLAERTGGTYSTLKVQPAELEDSGVYFCASSTWDSRETQYFGPGTRLLVL.

The rearrangement links TRBV9 to TRBJ1-3; a possible D gene is TRBD1 (5 bases). CDR3 size: 16 residues. Trimming took 2 bases from V and 7 from J, leaving 19 bases between them. Germline V lookup: CDR1 SGDLS, CDR2 YYNGEE. CDR3 sequence: CASSVGLQGFGNTIYF. In DNA form, the CDR3 reads TGTGCCAGCAGCGTGGGGCTACAAGGCTTCGGGAACACCATATATTTT.

This clonotype was seen more than once but under ten times. The V call is TRBV29-1, the J call TRBJ2-5, with D possibly being TRBD2 (6 bases). CDR3 length: 13 residues. Trimming stripped 4 bases from V and 10 bases from J, with 19 bases between. The germline V gene encodes CDR1 SQVTM and CDR2 ANQGSEA. This CDR3 is CSVVPTTLGGQYF. The CDR3 DNA follows: TGCAGCGTTGTACCGACGACGTTGGGGGGCCAGTACTTC.

This chain joins TRBV20-1 and TRBJ2-5; no definite D call. V lost 3 bases and J lost 1, with 9 bases in between. This CDR3 region has 13 residues. The V gene's germline CDR1 is DFQATT and CDR2 SNEGSKA (reference sequence). CDR3 DNA: TGCAGTGCTAGGCCTGGCGGCCAAGAGACCCAGTACTTC. Translated, it gives CSARPGGQETQYF.

This clonotype occurred a few times. The rearrangement links TRBV27 to TRBJ1-6, with 8 positions matching TRBD1. Germline V CDR1 and CDR2: MNHEY, SMNVEV (reference sequence). V gave up 0 bases and J gave up 8 bases; unmatched junction bases: 3. CDR3 size: 15 residues. The CDR3 coding sequence is TGTGCCAGCAGTTTATCGGACAGGGCCGATTCACCCCTCCACTTT. This codes for CASSLSDRADSPLHF.